Reported below is one T cell receptor (beta chain). V was cut by 5 bases and J by 2 bases, with 15 bases left in between. The germline V gene has CDR1 SGHVS and CDR2 FNYEAQ. This CDR3 has 15 amino acids. Clones were sequenced by immunoSEQ multiplex PCR, and TCRdb holds only the in-frame ones, with some missing. The data show 25,000 to 30,000 clones, roughly 90% seen once. This specimen comes from a study of blood T cell repertoires in COVID-19. Study-level information: PBMCs, B-cell-depleted T cells, or T cells were the source of the cDNA or gDNA that made up the material.

The sample taken for sequencing was peripheral blood. The J gene is TRBJ2-5, the V gene TRBV7-6; D gene unclear. The TCR was taken from a human donor in a cohort sampled during active COVID-19. CDR3 bases: TGTGCCAGCAGCATTAATTCGGGTCCTCAAGAGACCCAGTACTTC. This codes for CASSINSGPQETQYF.